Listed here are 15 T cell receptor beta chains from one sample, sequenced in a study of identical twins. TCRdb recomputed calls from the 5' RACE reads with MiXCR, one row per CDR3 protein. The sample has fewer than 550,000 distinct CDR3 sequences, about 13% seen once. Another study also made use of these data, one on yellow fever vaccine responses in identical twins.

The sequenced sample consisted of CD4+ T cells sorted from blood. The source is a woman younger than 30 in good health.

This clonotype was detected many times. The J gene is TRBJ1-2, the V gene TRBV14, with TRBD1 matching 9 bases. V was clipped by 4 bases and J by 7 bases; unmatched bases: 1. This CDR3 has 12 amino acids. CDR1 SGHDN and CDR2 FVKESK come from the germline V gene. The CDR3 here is CASSPDRGGYTF. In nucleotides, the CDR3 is TGTGCCAGCAGCCCGGACAGGGGTGGCTACACCTTC.

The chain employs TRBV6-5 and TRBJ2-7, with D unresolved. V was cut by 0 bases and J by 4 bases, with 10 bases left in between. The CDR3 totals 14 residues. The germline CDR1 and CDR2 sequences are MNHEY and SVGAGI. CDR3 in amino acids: CASSYSTDGYEQYF. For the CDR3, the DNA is TGTGCCAGCAGTTACTCCACGGACGGTTACGAGCAGTACTTC.

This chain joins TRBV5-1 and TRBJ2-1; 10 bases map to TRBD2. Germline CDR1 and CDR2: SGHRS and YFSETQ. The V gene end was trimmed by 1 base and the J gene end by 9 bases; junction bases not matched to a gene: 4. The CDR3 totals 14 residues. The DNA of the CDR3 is TGCGCCAGCAGCTTGCTCCTAGCGGGGGTTGAGCAGTTCTTC. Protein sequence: CASSLLLAGVEQFF.

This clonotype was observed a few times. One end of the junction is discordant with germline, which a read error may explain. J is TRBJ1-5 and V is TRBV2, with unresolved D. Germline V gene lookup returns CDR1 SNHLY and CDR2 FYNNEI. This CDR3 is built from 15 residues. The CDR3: CASREGSGGVEPQHF. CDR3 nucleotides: TGTGCCAGCAGGGAAGGATCCGGCGGGGTAGAGCCCCAGCATTTT.

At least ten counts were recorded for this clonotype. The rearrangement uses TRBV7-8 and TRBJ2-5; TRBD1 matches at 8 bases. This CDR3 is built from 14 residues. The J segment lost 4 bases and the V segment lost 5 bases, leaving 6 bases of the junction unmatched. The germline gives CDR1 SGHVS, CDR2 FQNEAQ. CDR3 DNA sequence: TGTGCCAGCAGCACCAGGACAGGGAGAGAGACCCAGTACTTC. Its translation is CASSTRTGRETQYF.

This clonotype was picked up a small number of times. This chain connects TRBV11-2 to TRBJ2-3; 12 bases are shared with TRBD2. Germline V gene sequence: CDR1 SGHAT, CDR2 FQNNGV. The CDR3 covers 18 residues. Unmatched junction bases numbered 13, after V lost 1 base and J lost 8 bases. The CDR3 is CASSLVTSGGPAVITQYF. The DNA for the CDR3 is TGTGCCAGCAGCTTAGTGACTAGCGGGGGCCCCGCAGTAATTACGCAGTATTTT.

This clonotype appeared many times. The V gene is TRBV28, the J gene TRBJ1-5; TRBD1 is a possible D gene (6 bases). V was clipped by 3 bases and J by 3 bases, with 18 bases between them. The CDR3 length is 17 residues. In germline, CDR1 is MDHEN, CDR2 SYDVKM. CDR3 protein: CASSFVGAGVDNQPQHF. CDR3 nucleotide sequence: TGTGCCAGCAGTTTCGTCGGGGCAGGGGTGGACAATCAGCCCCAGCATTTT.

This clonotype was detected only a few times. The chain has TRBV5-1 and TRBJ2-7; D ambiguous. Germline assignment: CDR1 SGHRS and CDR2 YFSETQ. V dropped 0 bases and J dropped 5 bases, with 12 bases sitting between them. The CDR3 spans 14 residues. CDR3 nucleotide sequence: TGCGCCAGCAGCTTGGTGGACCACCTTCACGAGCAGTACTTC. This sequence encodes CASSLVDHLHEQYF.

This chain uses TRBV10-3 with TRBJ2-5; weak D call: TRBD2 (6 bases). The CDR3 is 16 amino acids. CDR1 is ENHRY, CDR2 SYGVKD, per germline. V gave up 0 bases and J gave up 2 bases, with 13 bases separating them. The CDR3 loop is CAISESEGSGQETQYF. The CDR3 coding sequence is TGTGCCATCAGTGAGTCAGAGGGTAGCGGACAAGAGACCCAGTACTTC.

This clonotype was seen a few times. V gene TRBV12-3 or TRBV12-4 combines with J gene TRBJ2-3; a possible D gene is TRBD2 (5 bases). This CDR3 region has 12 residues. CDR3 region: CASGPPGNTQYF. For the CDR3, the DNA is TGTGCGAGTGGTCCTCCGGGGAATACGCAGTATTTT.

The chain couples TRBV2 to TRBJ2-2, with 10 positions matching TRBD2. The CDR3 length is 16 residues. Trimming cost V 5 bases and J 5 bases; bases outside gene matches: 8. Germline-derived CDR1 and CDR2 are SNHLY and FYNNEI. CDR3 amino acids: CASSPWSGRGTGELFF. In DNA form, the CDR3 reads TGTGCCAGCAGTCCATGGAGCGGGAGGGGGACCGGGGAGCTGTTTTTT.

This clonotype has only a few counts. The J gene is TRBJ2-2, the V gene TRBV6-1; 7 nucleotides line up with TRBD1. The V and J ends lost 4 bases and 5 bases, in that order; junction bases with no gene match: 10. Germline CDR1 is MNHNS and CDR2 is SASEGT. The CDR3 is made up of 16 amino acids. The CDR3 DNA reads TGTGCCAGCAGTGCGATGTCGTCAGGGGGAACCGGGGAGCTGTTTTTT. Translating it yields CASSAMSSGGTGELFF.

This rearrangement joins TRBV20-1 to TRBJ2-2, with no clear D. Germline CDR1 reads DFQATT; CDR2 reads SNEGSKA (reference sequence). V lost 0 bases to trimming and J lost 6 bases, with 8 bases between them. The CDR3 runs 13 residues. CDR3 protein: CSARDTTAGELFF. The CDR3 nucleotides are TGCAGTGCTAGAGATACAACCGCCGGGGAGCTGTTTTTT.

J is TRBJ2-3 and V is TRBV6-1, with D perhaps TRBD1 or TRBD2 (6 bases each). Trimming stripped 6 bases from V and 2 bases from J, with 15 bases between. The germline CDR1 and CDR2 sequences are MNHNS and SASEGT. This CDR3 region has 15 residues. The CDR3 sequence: CASSRPGDTTDTQYF. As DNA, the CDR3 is TGTGCCAGCAGCCGCCCGGGGGACACCACAGATACGCAGTATTTT.

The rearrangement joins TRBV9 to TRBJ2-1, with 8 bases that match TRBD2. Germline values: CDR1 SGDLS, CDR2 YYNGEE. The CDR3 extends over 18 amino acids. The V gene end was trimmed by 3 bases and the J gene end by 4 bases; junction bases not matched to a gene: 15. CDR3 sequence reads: CASSAQPGGTRGYNEQFF. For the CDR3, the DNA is TGTGCCAGCAGCGCCCAACCCGGCGGGACTAGAGGATACAATGAGCAGTTCTTC.